This passage covers 2 T cell receptor beta chains from one sample sequenced in a study of blood T cell repertoires in COVID-19. Only in-frame clones appear in the TCRdb table, and some are missing; sequencing was by immunoSEQ multiplex PCR. The sample has over 150,000 clones; about 88% are singletons. Specimen: peripheral blood. The receptors come from a man between 45 and 60 years old who had recovered from COVID-19.

The chain combines TRBV6-2 or TRBV6-3 with TRBJ2-1; D possibly corresponds to TRBD2 (7 bases). The length of the CDR3 is 18 residues. V was clipped by 2 bases and J by 0 bases, with 17 bases between them. Germline V gene sequence: CDR1 MNHEY, CDR2 SVGEGT. Here the CDR3 DNA reads TGTGCCAGCAGTTACCCGCCCGGGGGGCGCGGCTCCTACAATGAGCAGTTCTTC. It specifies CASSYPPGGRGSYNEQFF.

This chain joins TRBV7-6 and TRBJ1-3, with D maybe TRBD1 (6 bases). Germline CDR1 SGHVS, CDR2 FNYEAQ. This CDR3 has 17 amino acids. V was trimmed by 0 bases and J by 0 bases, leaving 12 bases between them. DNA of the CDR3: TGTGCCAGCAGCTTAGCGCCGGGGGGCCACTCTGGAAACACCATATATTTT. Translating it yields CASSLAPGGHSGNTIYF.